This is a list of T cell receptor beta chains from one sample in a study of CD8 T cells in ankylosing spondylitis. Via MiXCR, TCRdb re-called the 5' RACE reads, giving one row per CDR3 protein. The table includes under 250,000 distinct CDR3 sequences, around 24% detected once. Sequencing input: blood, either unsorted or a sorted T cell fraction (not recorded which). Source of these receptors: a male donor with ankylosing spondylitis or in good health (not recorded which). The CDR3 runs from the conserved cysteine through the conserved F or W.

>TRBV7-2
CASSLPPGPQHF
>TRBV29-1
CSAPGQGAGGYTF
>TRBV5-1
CASSLGQGGDEQYF
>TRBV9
CASSPSGTSPNEQYF
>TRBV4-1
CASSQAGAGYGYTF
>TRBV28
CASSPQTGGEAFF
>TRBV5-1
CASSPSGASLEQYF
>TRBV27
CASSFNSGGNSPLHF
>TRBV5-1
CASSPAGAGGTNEQYF
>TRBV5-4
CASSSGTSGTIGGNEQFF
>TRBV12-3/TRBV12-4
CASSLGSRYEQYF
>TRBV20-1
CSAVGGYEQYF
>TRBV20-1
CSADSRVNEQFF
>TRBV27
CASSLRGESYEQYF
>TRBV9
CASSVGPGQISGNTIYF
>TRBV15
CATSSKLNNEQFF
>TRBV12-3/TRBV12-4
CASSLASSGSSYNEQFF
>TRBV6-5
CASSSGLGTEAFF
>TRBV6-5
CASSSPGGVRYF
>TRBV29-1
CSAGASGSRNEQFF
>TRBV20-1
CSASGMTGEQYF
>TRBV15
CATSRGRNDNEQFF
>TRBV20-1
CSARRDRDYNEQFF
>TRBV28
CASRGLVAEAFF
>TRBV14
CASSKGHHRTDTQYF
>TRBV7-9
CASSLKNSPLHF
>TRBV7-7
CASSLVGLADTQYF
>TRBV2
CASSNPRQPQHF
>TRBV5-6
CASSLISSRGEQFF
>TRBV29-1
CSVEVSGVGDTQYF
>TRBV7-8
CASSRLRGQGFLAGEQFF
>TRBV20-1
CSARGLGTSGGNEQFF
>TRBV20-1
CSASSLALGGEQFF
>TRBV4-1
CASSQEGTAWISGANVLTF
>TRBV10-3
CAIREGDEQYF
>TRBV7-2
CASSIMTGQGQETQYF